The rows below give T cell receptor beta chains drawn from one sample of a study of cytomegalovirus exposure and HLA in healthy donors. Sequencing was performed with immunoSEQ multiplex PCR; in TCRdb, only in-frame clones are kept and a portion is missing. The sample records 110,000 to 150,000 clones, 78% being singletons. The sample taken for sequencing was PBMCs. The receptors shown here come from a female donor in good health and CMV-seronegative. CDR3s include the opening cysteine and the closing phenylalanine or tryptophan. A D gene is named only where the DNA matches it firmly. Part of the rows lack a size; the others show once, few, many or a class for expanded clones.

D: .
size: .
J: TRBJ2-2
V: TRBV27
CDR3: CASRQATGELFF
DNA: TGTGCCAGCCGCCAGGCCACCGGGGAGCTGTTTTTT

D: .
size: .
J: TRBJ1-4
V: TRBV5-6
CDR3: CASSLAGATNEKLFF
DNA: TGTGCCAGCAGCTTGGCCGGGGCAACTAATGAAAAACTGTTTTTT

D: TRBD2
size: .
J: TRBJ2-1
V: TRBV7-2
CDR3: CASSFGGAGGTYNEQFF
DNA: TGTGCCAGCAGCTTCGGGGGAGCGGGGGGCACCTACAATGAGCAGTTCTTC

D: TRBD2
size: few
J: TRBJ2-5
V: TRBV2
CDR3: CASSWGRLAGTQETQYF
DNA: TGTGCCAGCAGTTGGGGTCGACTAGCGGGTACCCAAGAGACCCAGTACTTC

D: .
size: .
J: TRBJ1-3
V: TRBV27
CDR3: CASSLRGISGNTIYF
DNA: TGTGCCAGCAGCCTTCGGGGAATCTCTGGAAACACCATATATTTT

D: .
size: .
J: TRBJ2-1
V: TRBV30
CDR3: CAWSVRARGSGNEQFF
DNA: TGTGCCTGGAGTGTACGTGCGCGGGGTAGTGGGAATGAGCAGTTCTTC

D: .
size: few
J: TRBJ2-1
V: TRBV7-9
CDR3: CASSFVNGTSNEQFF
DNA: TGTGCCAGCAGCTTTGTAAACGGGACTTCCAATGAGCAGTTCTTC

D: .
size: .
J: TRBJ1-5
V: TRBV28
CDR3: CASGGGFYDQPQHF
DNA: TGTGCCAGCGGGGGGGGGTTCTACGATCAGCCCCAGCATTTT

D: .
size: .
J: TRBJ2-6
V: TRBV27
CDR3: CASSTRGGANVLTF
DNA: TGTGCCAGCAGTACGCGGGGAGGGGCCAACGTCCTGACTTTC

D: .
size: .
J: TRBJ2-3
V: TRBV5-1
CDR3: CASSPTGPPADTQYF
DNA: TGCGCCAGCAGCCCTACAGGCCCCCCGGCAGATACGCAGTATTTT

D: .
size: .
J: TRBJ1-3
V: TRBV25-1
CDR3: CASSENRVSSGNTIYF
DNA: TGTGCCAGCAGTGAAAACAGGGTCTCCTCTGGAAACACCATATATTTT

D: .
size: .
J: TRBJ2-1
V: TRBV7-9
CDR3: CASSPRDFPNNEQFF
DNA: TGTGCCAGCAGCCCCCGGGACTTCCCCAACAATGAGCAGTTCTTC

D: .
size: .
J: TRBJ1-2
V: TRBV5-6
CDR3: CASSPGTGLYGYPF
DNA: TGTGCCAGCAGCCCCGGGACGGGACTCTATGGCTACCCCTTC

D: TRBD1
size: few
J: TRBJ2-7
V: TRBV7-9
CDR3: CASSLATGKGYEQYF
DNA: TGTGCCAGCAGCTTAGCGACAGGGAAAGGGTACGAGCAGTACTTC

D: TRBD2
size: .
J: TRBJ2-7
V: TRBV7-2
CDR3: CASSLGYTGTSGFYEQYF
DNA: TGTGCCAGCAGCTTAGGGTACACCGGGACTAGCGGTTTCTACGAGCAGTACTTC

D: .
size: .
J: TRBJ2-7
V: TRBV5-1
CDR3: CASSRFLGGLSYEQYF
DNA: TGCGCCAGCAGCCGATTCTTGGGCGGGCTATCCTACGAGCAGTACTTC

D: TRBD1
size: .
J: TRBJ1-1
V: TRBV7-9
CDR3: CASSNGQAEDFNTEAFF
DNA: TGTGCCAGCAGCAATGGACAGGCGGAGGATTTTAACACTGAAGCTTTCTTT

D: .
size: .
J: TRBJ1-2
V: TRBV4-3
CDR3: CASSQGINGGGNYGYTF
DNA: TGCGCCAGCAGCCAAGGTATCAACGGGGGAGGGAACTATGGCTACACCTTC

D: TRBD1
size: .
J: TRBJ2-7
V: TRBV11-1
CDR3: CASSSTGYFSYEQYF
DNA: TGTGCCAGCAGCTCGACAGGGTACTTCTCCTACGAGCAGTACTTC

D: .
size: once
J: TRBJ2-5
V: TRBV11-2
CDR3: CASSLEVWGVTQYF
DNA: TGTGCCAGCAGCTTAGAAGTTTGGGGAGTGACCCAGTACTTC

D: .
size: .
J: TRBJ2-3
V: TRBV12-5
CDR3: CASGLGSETDTQYF
DNA: TGTGCTAGTGGTTTGGGTAGCGAGACAGATACGCAGTATTTT

D: TRBD1
size: .
J: TRBJ1-2
V: TRBV15
CDR3: CATSVTGTDIYGYTF
DNA: TGTGCCACCAGCGTTACCGGGACAGACATCTATGGCTACACCTTC

D: .
size: few
J: TRBJ1-1
V: TRBV7-9
CDR3: CASSLMSGNTEAFF
DNA: TGTGCCAGCAGCCTCATGTCAGGGAACACTGAAGCTTTCTTT

D: .
size: few
J: TRBJ1-1
V: TRBV27
CDR3: CASSLRVQGTEAFF
DNA: TGTGCCAGCAGTTTAAGGGTTCAGGGAACTGAAGCTTTCTTT

D: TRBD1
size: few
J: TRBJ2-2
V: TRBV5-1
CDR3: CASRKQGETGELFF
DNA: TGCGCCAGCCGCAAGCAGGGGGAAACCGGGGAGCTGTTTTTT

D: TRBD2
size: .
J: TRBJ2-7
V: TRBV9
CDR3: CASSTGSSGAYEQYF
DNA: TGTGCCAGCAGTACTGGTTCTAGCGGAGCGTACGAGCAGTACTTC

D: TRBD1
size: .
J: TRBJ1-2
V: TRBV28
CDR3: CASSLFDRGLYGYTF
DNA: TGTGCCAGCAGTTTATTCGACAGGGGTCTCTATGGCTACACCTTC

D: .
size: .
J: TRBJ1-1
V: TRBV7-9
CDR3: CASSLGRQEAFF
DNA: TGTGCCAGCAGCTTAGGGCGGCAGGAAGCTTTCTTT

D: TRBD1
size: .
J: TRBJ1-1
V: TRBV29-1
CDR3: CSVDQGGNTEAFF
DNA: TGCAGCGTTGACCAGGGGGGGAACACTGAAGCTTTCTTT

D: .
size: .
J: TRBJ2-5
V: TRBV7-2
CDR3: CASSLASATQYF
DNA: TGTGCCAGCAGCTTAGCCAGTGCGACCCAGTACTTC

D: .
size: .
J: TRBJ2-1
V: TRBV9
CDR3: CASSVEGGPYNEQFF
DNA: TGTGCCAGCAGCGTAGAGGGGGGGCCCTACAATGAGCAGTTCTTC

D: .
size: once
J: TRBJ2-7
V: TRBV7-8
CDR3: CASSLARRGVDNSYEQYF
DNA: TGTGCCAGCAGCTTAGCGCGTCGCGGGGTGGACAACTCCTACGAGCAGTACTTC

D: TRBD1
size: .
J: TRBJ1-5
V: TRBV19
CDR3: CASSIDELPDRGRNQPQHF
DNA: TGTGCCAGTAGTATAGATGAATTACCGGACAGGGGACGAAATCAGCCCCAGCATTTT

D: TRBD1
size: .
J: TRBJ1-2
V: TRBV29-1
CDR3: CSVAGTGSNYGYTF
DNA: TGCAGCGTTGCCGGGACAGGGTCTAACTATGGCTACACCTTC

D: .
size: once
J: TRBJ1-6
V: TRBV7-9
CDR3: CASSSTGYRDSPLHF
DNA: TGTGCCAGCAGCTCCACCGGGTACAGGGATTCACCCCTCCACTTT